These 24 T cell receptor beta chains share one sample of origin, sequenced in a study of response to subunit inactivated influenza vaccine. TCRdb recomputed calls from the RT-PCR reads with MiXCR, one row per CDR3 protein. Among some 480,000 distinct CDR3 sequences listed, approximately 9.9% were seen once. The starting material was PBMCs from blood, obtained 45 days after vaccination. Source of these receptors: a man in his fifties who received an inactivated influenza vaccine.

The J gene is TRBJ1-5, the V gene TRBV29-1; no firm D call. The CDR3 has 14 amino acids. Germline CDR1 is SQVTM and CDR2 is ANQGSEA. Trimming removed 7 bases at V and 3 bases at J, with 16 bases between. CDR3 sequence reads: CSATQGPFNQPQHF. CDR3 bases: TGCAGCGCCACTCAAGGCCCCTTCAATCAGCCCCAGCATTTT.

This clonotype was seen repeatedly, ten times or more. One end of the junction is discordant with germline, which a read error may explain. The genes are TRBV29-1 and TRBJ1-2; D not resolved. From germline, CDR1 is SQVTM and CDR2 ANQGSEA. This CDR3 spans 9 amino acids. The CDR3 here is CTFSYGYTF. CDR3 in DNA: TGTACATTCTCCTATGGCTACACCTTC.

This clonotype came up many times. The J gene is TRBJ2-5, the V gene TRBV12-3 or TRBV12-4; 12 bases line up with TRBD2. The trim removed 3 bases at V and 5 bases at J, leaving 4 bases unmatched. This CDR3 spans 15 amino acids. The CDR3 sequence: CASSFPGTSGETQYF. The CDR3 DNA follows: TGTGCCAGCAGTTTCCCCGGGACTAGCGGGGAGACCCAGTACTTC.

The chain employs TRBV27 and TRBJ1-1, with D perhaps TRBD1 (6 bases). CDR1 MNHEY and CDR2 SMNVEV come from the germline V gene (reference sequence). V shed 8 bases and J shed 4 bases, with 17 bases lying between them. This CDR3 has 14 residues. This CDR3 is CASRYGGGGTEAFF. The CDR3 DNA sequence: TGTGCCAGCCGATATGGGGGAGGGGGCACTGAAGCTTTCTTT.

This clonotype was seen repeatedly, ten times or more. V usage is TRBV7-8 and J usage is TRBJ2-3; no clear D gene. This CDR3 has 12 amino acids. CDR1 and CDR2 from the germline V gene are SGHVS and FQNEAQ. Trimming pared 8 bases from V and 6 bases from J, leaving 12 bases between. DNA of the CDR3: TGTGCCAGCGGGCGTTCAGTGGATACGCAGTATTTT. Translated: CASGRSVDTQYF.

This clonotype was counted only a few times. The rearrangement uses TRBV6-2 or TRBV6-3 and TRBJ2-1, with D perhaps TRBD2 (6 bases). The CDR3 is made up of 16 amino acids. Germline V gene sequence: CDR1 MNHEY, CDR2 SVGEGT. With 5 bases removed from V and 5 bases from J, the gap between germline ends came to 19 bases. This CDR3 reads CASSTRLGLFNNEQFF. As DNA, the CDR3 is TGTGCCAGCAGTACACGACTAGGGCTATTTAACAATGAGCAGTTCTTC.

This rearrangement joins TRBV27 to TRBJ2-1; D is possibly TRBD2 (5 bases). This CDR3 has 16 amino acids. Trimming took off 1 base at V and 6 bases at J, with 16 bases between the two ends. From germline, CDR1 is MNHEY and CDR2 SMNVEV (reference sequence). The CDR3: CASSLYSFEGGNEQFF. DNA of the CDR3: TGTGCCAGCAGTTTATATAGTTTTGAGGGCGGCAATGAGCAGTTCTTC.

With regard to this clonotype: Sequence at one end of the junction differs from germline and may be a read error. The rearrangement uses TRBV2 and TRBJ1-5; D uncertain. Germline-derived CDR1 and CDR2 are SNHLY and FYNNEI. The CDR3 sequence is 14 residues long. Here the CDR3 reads CASSEGRGNQPQHF. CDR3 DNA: TGTGCCAGCAGCGAAGGTCGGGGCAATCAGCCCCAGCATTTT.

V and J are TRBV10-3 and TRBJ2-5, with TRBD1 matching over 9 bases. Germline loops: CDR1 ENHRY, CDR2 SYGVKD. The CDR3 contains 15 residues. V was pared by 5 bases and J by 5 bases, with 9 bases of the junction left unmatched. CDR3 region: CAISPGQGVRETQYF. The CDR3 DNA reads TGTGCCATCAGTCCGGGACAGGGTGTCCGGGAGACCCAGTACTTC.

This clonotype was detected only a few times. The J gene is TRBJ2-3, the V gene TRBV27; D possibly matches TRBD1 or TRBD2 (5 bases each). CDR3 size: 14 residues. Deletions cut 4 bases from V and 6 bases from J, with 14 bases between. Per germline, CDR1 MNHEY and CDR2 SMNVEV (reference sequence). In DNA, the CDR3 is TGTGCCAGCAGTTCTCGGGACCGTCGTGATACGCAGTATTTT. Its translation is CASSSRDRRDTQYF.

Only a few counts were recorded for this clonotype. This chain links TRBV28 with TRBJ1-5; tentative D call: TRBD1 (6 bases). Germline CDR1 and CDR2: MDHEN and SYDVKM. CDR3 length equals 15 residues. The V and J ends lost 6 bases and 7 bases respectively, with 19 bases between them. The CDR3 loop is CASSRDRSGPQPQHF. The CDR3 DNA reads TGTGCCAGCAGCAGAGACAGGAGCGGGCCGCAGCCCCAGCATTTT. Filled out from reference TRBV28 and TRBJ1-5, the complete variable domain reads DVKVTQSSRYLVKRTGEKVFLECVQDMDHENMFWYRQDPGLGLRLIYFSYDVKMKEKGDIPEGYSVSREKKERFSLILESASTNQTSMYLCASSRDRSGPQPQHFGDGTRLSIL.

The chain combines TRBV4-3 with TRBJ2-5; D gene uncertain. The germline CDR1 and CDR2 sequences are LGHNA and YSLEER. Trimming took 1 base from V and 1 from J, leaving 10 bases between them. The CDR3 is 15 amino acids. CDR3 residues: CASSQGGWGQETQYF. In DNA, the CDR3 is TGCGCCAGCAGCCAAGGTGGGTGGGGCCAAGAGACCCAGTACTTC.

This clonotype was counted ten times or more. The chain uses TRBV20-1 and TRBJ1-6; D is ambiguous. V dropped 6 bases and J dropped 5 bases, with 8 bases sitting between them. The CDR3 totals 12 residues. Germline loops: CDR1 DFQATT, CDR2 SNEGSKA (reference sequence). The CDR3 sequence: CSANRDNSPLHF. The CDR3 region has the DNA TGCAGTGCCAACAGAGATAATTCACCCCTCCACTTT.

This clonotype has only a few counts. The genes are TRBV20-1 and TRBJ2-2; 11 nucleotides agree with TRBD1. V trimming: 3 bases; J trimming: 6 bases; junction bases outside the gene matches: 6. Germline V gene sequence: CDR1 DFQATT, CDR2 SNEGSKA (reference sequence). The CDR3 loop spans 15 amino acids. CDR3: CSARLDRGRSGELFF. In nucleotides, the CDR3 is TGCAGTGCTAGGTTGGACAGGGGGCGATCCGGGGAGCTGTTTTTT.

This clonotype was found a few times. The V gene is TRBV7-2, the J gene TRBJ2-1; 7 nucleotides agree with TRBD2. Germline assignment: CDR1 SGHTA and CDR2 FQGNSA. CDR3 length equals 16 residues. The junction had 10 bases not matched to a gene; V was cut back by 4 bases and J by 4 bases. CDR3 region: CASSSRTSRAYNEQFF. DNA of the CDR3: TGTGCCAGCAGCTCGCGGACTAGTAGAGCTTACAATGAGCAGTTCTTC.

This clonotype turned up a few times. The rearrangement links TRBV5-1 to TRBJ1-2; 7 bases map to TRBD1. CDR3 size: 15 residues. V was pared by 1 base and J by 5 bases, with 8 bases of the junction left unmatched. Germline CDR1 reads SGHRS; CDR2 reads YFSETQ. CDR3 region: CASSLTGTEMYGYTF. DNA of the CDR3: TGCGCCAGCAGCTTGACCGGGACAGAGATGTATGGCTACACCTTC.

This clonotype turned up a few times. The CDR3 is CASSTRDRGVREQFF. The CDR3 nucleotides read TGTGCCAGCAGCACCCGGGACAGGGGAGTAAGGGAGCAGTTCTTC. The V gene is TRBV7-2, the J gene TRBJ2-1; 10 nucleotides align to TRBD1. Germline CDR1 reads SGHTA; CDR2 reads FQGNSA. J was trimmed by 10 bases and V by 5 bases; bases with no gene match: 11. The CDR3 is 15 residues long.

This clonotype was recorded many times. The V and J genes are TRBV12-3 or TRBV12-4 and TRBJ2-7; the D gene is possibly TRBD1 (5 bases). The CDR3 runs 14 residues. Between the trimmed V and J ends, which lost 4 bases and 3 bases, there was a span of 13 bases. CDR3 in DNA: TGTGCCAGCAGTTACACCCCTCAGGGCTACGAGCAGTACTTC. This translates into CASSYTPQGYEQYF.

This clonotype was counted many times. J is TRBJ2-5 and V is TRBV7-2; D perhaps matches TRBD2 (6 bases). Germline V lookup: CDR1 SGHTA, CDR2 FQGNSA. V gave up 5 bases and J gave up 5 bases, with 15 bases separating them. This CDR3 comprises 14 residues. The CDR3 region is CASSPGLPGETQYF. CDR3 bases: TGTGCCAGCAGCCCAGGACTACCCGGGGAGACCCAGTACTTC.

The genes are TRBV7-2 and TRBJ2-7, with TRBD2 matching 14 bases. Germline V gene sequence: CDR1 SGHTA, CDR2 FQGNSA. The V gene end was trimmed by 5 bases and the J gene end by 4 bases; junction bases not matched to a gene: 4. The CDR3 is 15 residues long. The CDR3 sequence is CASSRTSGGRYEQYF. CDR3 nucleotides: TGTGCCAGCAGCCGGACTAGCGGGGGGAGGTACGAGCAGTACTTC.

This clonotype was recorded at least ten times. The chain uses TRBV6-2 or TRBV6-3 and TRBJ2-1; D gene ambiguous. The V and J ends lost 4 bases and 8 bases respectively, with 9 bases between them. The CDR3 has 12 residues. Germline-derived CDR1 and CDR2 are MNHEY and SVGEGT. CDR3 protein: CASSFVGDEQFF. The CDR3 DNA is TGTGCCAGCAGTTTTGTCGGAGATGAGCAGTTCTTC.

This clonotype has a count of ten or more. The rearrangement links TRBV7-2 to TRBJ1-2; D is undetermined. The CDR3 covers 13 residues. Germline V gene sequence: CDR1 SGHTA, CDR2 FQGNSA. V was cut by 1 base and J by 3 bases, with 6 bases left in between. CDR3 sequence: CASSLDGDYGYTF. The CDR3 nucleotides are TGTGCCAGCAGCTTAGATGGTGACTATGGCTACACCTTC.

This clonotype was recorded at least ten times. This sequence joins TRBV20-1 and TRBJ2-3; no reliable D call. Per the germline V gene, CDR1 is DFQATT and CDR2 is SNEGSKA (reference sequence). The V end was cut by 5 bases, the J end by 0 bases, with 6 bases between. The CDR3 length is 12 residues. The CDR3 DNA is TGCAGTGCTTACAAGAGCACAGATACGCAGTATTTT. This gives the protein CSAYKSTDTQYF.

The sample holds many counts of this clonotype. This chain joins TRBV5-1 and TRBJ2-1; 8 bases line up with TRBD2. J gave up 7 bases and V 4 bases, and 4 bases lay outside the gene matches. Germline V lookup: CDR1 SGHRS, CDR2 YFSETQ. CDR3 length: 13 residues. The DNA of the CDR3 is TGCGCCAGCAGCCAGGGACTAGGGAATGAGCAGTTCTTC. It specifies CASSQGLGNEQFF. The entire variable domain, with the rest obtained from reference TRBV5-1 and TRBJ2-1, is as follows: KAGVTQTPRYLIKTRGQQVTLSCSPISGHRSVSWYQQTPGQGLQFLFEYFSETQRNKGNFPGRFSGRQFSNSRSEMNVSTLELGDSALYLCASSQGLGNEQFFGPGTRLTVL.